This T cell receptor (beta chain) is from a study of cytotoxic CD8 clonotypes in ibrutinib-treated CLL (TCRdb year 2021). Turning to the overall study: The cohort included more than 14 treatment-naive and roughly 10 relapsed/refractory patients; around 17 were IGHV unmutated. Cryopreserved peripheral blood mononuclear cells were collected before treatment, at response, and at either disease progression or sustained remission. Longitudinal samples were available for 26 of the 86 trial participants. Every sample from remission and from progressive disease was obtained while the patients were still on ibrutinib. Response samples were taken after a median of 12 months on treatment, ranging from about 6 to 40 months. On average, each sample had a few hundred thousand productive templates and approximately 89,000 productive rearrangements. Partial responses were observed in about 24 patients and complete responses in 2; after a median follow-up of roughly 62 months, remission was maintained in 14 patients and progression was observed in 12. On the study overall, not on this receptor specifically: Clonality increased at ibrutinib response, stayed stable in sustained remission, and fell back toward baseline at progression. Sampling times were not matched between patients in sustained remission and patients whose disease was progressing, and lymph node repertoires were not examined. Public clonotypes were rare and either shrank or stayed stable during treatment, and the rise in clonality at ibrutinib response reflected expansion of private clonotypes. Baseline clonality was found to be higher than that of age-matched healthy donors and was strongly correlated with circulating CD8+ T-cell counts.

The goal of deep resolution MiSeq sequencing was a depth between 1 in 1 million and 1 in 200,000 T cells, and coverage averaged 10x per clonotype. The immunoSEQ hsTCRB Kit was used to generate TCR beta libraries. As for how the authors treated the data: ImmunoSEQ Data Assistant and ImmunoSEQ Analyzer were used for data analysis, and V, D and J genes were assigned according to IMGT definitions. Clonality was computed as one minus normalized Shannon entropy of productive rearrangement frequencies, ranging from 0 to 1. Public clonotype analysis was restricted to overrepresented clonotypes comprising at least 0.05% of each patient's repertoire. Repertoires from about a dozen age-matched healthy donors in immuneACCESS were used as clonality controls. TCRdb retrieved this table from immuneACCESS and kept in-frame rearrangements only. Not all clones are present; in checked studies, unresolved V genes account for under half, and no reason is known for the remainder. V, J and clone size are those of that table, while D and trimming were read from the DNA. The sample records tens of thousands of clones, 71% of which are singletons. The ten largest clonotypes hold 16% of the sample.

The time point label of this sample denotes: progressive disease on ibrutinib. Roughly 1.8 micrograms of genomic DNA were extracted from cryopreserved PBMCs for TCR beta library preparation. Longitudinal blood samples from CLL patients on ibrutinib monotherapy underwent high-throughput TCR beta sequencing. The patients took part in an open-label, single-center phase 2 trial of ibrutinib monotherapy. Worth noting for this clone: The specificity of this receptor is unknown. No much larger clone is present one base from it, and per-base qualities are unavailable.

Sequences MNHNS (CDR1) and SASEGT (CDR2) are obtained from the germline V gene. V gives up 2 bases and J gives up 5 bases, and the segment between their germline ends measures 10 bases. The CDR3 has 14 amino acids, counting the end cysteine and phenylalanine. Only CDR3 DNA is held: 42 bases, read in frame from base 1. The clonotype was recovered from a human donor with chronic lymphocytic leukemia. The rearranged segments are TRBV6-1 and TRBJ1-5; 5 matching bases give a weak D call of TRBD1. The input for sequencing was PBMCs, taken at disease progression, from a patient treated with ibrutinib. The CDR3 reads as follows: CASSELLGDQPQHF. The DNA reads TGTGCCAGCAGTGAACTACTAGGGGATCAGCCCCAGCATTTT.